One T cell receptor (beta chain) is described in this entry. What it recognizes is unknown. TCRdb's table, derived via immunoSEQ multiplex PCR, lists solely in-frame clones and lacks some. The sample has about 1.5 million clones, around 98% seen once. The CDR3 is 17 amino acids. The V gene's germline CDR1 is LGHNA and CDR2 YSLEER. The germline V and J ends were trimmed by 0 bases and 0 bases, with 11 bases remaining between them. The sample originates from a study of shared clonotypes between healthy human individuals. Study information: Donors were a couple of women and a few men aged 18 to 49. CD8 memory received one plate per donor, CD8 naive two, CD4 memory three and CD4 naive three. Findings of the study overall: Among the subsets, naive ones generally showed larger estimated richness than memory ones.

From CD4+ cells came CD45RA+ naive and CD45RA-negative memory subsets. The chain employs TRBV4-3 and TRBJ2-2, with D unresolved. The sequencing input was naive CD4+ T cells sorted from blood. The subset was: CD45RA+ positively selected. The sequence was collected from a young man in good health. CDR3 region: CASSQDSNSPNTGELFF. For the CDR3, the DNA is TGCGCCAGCAGCCAAGACTCGAACAGCCCGAACACCGGGGAGCTGTTTTTT.